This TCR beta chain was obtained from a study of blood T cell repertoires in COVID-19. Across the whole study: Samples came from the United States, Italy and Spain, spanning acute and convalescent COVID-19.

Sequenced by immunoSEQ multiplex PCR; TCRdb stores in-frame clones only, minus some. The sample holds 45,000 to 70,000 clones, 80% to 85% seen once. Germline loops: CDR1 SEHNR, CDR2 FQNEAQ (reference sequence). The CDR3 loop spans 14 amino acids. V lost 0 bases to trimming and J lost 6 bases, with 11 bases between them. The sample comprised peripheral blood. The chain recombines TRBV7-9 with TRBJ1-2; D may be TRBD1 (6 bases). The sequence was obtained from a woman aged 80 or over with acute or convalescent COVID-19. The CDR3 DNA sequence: TGTGCCAGCAGCTTAGCTATCGGGACAAATGGCTACACCTTC. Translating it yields CASSLAIGTNGYTF.